One sample yielded the 13 T cell receptor beta chains listed below, sequenced in a study of T cell responses to AZD1222 COVID-19 vaccine. The data were produced by immunoSEQ multiplex PCR, yet TCRdb's version contains in-frame clones alone and is incomplete. Of approximately 260,000 clones listed, 90% to 95% are singletons. Sample: peripheral blood, taken on day 0 of AZD1222 vaccination. Every receptor here comes from an adult in good health.

CDR3 in amino acids: CASSQEDIRGYTF. In DNA, the CDR3 is TGTGCCAGCAGCCAAGAAGACATTCGGGGCTACACCTTC. The chain carries TRBV3-1 (or the pseudogene TRBV3-2) and TRBJ1-2, with D unclear. Trimming took off 0 bases at V and 8 bases at J, with 10 bases between the two ends. Germline assignment: CDR1 LGHDT and CDR2 YNNKEL (reference sequence). This CDR3 spans 13 amino acids.

This clone has only one observation. The genes are TRBV24-1 and TRBJ2-3, with D perhaps matching TRBD2 (6 bases). In germline, CDR1 is KGHDR, CDR2 SFDVKD. Trimming removed 2 bases from V and 3 bases from J, with 11 bases in between. CDR3 length: 15 amino acids. The CDR3 DNA is TGTGCCACCAGTGATTCGGGACTTCAAACAGATACGCAGTATTTT. Translating gives CATSDSGLQTDTQYF.

V and J are TRBV18 and TRBJ1-2; tentatively, D is TRBD1 (6 bases). This CDR3 is built from 14 residues. V lost 5 bases to trimming and J lost 4 bases, with 14 bases between them. Germline values: CDR1 KGHSH, CDR2 LQKENI. DNA for the CDR3: TGTGCCAGCTCAAGGGGGGCGGAGGCCTATGGCTACACCTTC. This sequence encodes CASSRGAEAYGYTF.

This chain connects TRBV7-9 to TRBJ2-7; no definite D call. V shed 5 bases and J shed 0 bases, with 8 bases lying between them. CDR3 length: 13 amino acids. The germline V gene encodes CDR1 SEHNR and CDR2 FQNEAQ (reference sequence). The CDR3 spells CASSTDVSYEQYF. The CDR3 DNA reads TGTGCCAGCAGCACGGACGTCTCCTACGAGCAGTACTTC.

This chain connects TRBV7-2 to TRBJ1-3; D possibly corresponds to TRBD1 (5 bases). The CDR3 sequence is 14 residues long. Germline values: CDR1 SGHTA, CDR2 FQGNSA. V was pared by 5 bases and J by 0 bases, with 8 bases between. CDR3 residues: CASSRGGSGNTIYF. Here the CDR3 DNA reads TGTGCCAGCAGCCGCGGGGGCTCTGGAAACACCATATATTTT.

The chain is built from TRBV2 and TRBJ2-7; a weak D match, TRBD2 (7 bases). Germline V gene lookup returns CDR1 SNHLY and CDR2 FYNNEI. This CDR3 comprises 14 residues. V lost 1 base, J lost 6 bases, and 13 bases lay in between. CDR3 residues: CASSEEGGGREQYF. CDR3 nucleotide sequence: TGTGCCAGCAGTGAAGAGGGGGGAGGGCGCGAGCAGTACTTC.

The chain recombines TRBV30 with TRBJ1-4, with D uncertain. The CDR3 extends over 14 amino acids. Germline lookup yields CDR1 GTSNPN and CDR2 SVGIG (reference sequence). Trimming cost V 3 bases and J 0 bases, with 8 bases left between them. The CDR3 is CAWRLGATNEKLFF. The DNA for the CDR3 is TGTGCCTGGAGATTAGGTGCAACTAATGAAAAACTGTTTTTT. Combining the CDR3 with reference TRBV30 and TRBJ1-4 gives the whole variable domain SQTIHQWPATLVQPVGSPLSLECTVEGTSNPNLYWYRQAAGRGLQLLFYSVGIGQISSEVPQNLSASRPQDRQFILSSKKLLLSDSGFYLCAWRLGATNEKLFFGSGTQLSVL.

In its sample, this clone was seen once. The genes are TRBV12-3 or TRBV12-4 and TRBJ2-6, with D hard to call. V dropped 3 bases and J dropped 3 bases, with 3 bases sitting between them. The CDR3 sequence is 13 residues long. The CDR3 DNA sequence: TGTGCCAGCAGTTTGGGTGGGGCCAACGTCCTGACTTTC. It codes for CASSLGGANVLTF.

This sequence joins TRBV24-1 and TRBJ2-2, with D hard to call. This CDR3 spans 12 amino acids. CDR1 is KGHDR, CDR2 SFDVKD, per germline. V was trimmed by 1 base and J by 6 bases, leaving 2 bases between them. DNA for the CDR3: TGTGCCACCAGTGATTTCGCCGGGGAGCTGTTTTTT. Translating it yields CATSDFAGELFF.

This clone was counted once. The chain combines TRBV3-1 (or the pseudogene TRBV3-2) with TRBJ2-7, with a tentative D call TRBD1 (6 bases). The CDR3 has 15 amino acids. Germline V CDR1 and CDR2: LGHDT, YNNKEL (reference sequence). V shed 3 bases and J shed 0 bases, with 12 bases lying between them. The CDR3 nucleotides are TGTGCCAGCAGCCAGGTCGGACAGAGCTCCTACGAGCAGTACTTC. This codes for CASSQVGQSSYEQYF.

The chain joins TRBV6-1 to TRBJ2-7; maybe TRBD1 (6 bases). CDR3 length equals 16 residues. Trimming pared 6 bases from V and 4 bases from J, leaving 22 bases between. Germline CDR1 reads MNHNS; CDR2 reads SASEGT. The CDR3: CASRESGTRAFYEQYF. The CDR3, as DNA: TGTGCCAGCAGGGAATCCGGGACAAGGGCATTTTACGAGCAGTACTTC.

The chain recombines TRBV9 with TRBJ2-5; D is ambiguous. This CDR3 region has 14 residues. The V end was cut by 2 bases, the J end by 0 bases, with 8 bases between. Per the germline V gene, CDR1 is SGDLS and CDR2 is YYNGEE. This chain's CDR3 is CASSVDLYQETQYF. The DNA of the CDR3 is TGTGCCAGCAGCGTCGACTTGTACCAAGAGACCCAGTACTTC.

The rearrangement joins TRBV27 to TRBJ2-6, with 11 bases matching TRBD2. The CDR3 runs 17 residues. V shed 5 bases and J 4 bases; nucleotides not matched to a gene: 7. CDR1 and CDR2 from the germline V gene are MNHEY and SMNVEV (reference sequence). The CDR3 spells CASSAGLAVAGANVLTF. The DNA of the CDR3 is TGTGCCAGCAGTGCGGGACTAGCGGTGGCCGGGGCCAACGTCCTGACTTTC. Supplemented by reference TRBV27 and TRBJ2-6, the full variable domain reads EAQVTQNPRYLITVTGKKLTVTCSQNMNHEYMSWYRQDPGLGLRQIYYSMNVEVTDKGDVPEGYKVSRKEKRNFPLILESPSPNQTSLYFCASSAGLAVAGANVLTFGAGSRLTVL.